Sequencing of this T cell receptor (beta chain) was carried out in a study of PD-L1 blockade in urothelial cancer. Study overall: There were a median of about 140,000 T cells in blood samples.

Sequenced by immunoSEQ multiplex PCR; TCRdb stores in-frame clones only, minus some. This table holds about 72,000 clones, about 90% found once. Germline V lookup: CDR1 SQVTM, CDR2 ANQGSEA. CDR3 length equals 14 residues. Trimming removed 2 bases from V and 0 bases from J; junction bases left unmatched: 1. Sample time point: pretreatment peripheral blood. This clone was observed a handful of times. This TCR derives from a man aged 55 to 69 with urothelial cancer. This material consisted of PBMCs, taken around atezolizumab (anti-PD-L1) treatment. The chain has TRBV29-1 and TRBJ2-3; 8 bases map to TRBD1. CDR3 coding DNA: TGCAGCGTTGAACGGACAGGGAGCACAGATACGCAGTATTTT. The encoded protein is CSVERTGSTDTQYF.